This TCR beta chain emerged from a study of shared clonotypes between healthy human individuals. Study details: Each donor had three CD4 naive, three CD4 memory, two CD8 naive and one CD8 memory plate. Notes on the study in general: Several donors showed sharing of approximately 5% of naive CD4 clonotypes. Compared with memory subsets, naive subsets generally had larger estimated richness.

The CD8 memory fraction combined CD45RO+ cells with TemRA cells (CCR7-negative CD45RA+). CDR3 length: 12 amino acids. V dropped 4 bases and J dropped 8 bases, with 12 bases sitting between them. From germline, CDR1 is SGDLS and CDR2 YYNGEE. Remarks on this clone: Its antigen is not identified.

Sequencing was performed with immunoSEQ multiplex PCR; in TCRdb, only in-frame clones are kept and a portion is missing. Counted here are roughly 700,000 clones, less than 95% occurring once; the ten biggest clones make up about a third. The genes are TRBV9 and TRBJ1-2; D ambiguous. This TCR came from a man aged 18-30 years in good health. Some clones in this sample may be carry-over from other donors' samples. Sequencing was done on a sample of memory CD8+ T cells from PBMCs. Subset reported: CD45RO+ cells pooled with CCR7-negative TemRA cells. The chain's CDR3 is CASSQAGLGYTF. The DNA for the CDR3 is TGTGCCAGCAGCCAAGCGGGATTAGGCTACACCTTC.